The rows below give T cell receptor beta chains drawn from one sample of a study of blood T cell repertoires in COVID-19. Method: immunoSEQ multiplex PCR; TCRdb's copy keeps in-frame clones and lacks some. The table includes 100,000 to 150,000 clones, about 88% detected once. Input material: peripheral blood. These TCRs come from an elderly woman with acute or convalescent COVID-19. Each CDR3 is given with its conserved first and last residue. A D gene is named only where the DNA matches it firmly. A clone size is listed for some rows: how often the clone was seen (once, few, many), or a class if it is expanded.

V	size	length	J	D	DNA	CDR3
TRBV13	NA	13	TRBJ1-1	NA	TGTGCCAGCAGCTTAGTAGGGGCTAGTGAAGCTTTCTTT	CASSLVGASEAFF
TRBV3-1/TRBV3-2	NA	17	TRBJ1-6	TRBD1	TGTGCCAGCAGCCAGACAGGGGAGAGCTCCTATAATTCACCCCTCCACTTT	CASSQTGESSYNSPLHF
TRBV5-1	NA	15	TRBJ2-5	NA	TGCGCCAGCAGCTTGGTCGGGATCACCCAAGAGACCCAGTACTTC	CASSLVGITQETQYF
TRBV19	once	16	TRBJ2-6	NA	TGTGCCAGTGCCGGTCGACAGGCGTCTGGGGCCAACGTCCTGACTTTC	CASAGRQASGANVLTF
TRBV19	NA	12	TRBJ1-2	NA	TGTGCCAGTAGTATTCCAGGGGCGGGCTACACCTTC	CASSIPGAGYTF
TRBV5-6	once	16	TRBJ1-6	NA	TGTGCCAGCAGCCGATCACAGGGTAGGGATAATTCACCCCTCCACTTT	CASSRSQGRDNSPLHF
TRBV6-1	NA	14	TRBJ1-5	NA	TGTGCCAGCAGTGATGGGGGGGATAGTCAGCCCCAGCATTTT	CASSDGGDSQPQHF
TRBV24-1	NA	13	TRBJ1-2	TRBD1	TGTGCCACCAGCAGGGGGATGAACTATGGCTACACCTTC	CATSRGMNYGYTF
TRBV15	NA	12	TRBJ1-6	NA	TGTGCCACCAGCAGCAGGAATTCACCCCTCCACTTT	CATSSRNSPLHF
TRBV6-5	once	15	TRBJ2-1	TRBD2	TGTGCCAGCAGACCTCGACTAGCGGTTCTGGTTAGGGAGTTCTTC	CASRPRLAVLVREFF
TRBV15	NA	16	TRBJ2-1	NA	TGTGCCACTACAAGCATCTATGGGGGCTACTACAATGAGCAGTTCTTC	CATTSIYGGYYNEQFF
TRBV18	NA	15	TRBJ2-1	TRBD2	TGTGCCAGCTCACAAGCGGGAGGGTCCATCAATGAGCAGTTCTTC	CASSQAGGSINEQFF
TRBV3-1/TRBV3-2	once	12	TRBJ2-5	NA	TGTGCCAGCAGCCAGGGCATGGAGACCCAGTACTTC	CASSQGMETQYF
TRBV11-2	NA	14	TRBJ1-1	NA	TGTGCCAGCAGCTTACAGGGTCGGAGCACTGAAGCTTTCTTT	CASSLQGRSTEAFF
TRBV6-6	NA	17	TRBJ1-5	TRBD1	TGTGCCAGCAGTCCTGGACAGGGTCGAGGCGGCAATCAGCCCCAGCATTTT	CASSPGQGRGGNQPQHF
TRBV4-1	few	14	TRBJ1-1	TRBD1	TGCGCCAGCAGCCAACTCCGGGACAGGGTAAAAGCTTTCTTT	CASSQLRDRVKAFF
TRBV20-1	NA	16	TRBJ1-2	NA	TGCAGTGCTAGTTTATCTGGGGATCGGGAGGGCTATGGCTACACCTTC	CSASLSGDREGYGYTF
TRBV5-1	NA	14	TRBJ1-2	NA	TGCGCCAGCAGCTTGGAAGGCAGGACTTATGGCTACACCTTC	CASSLEGRTYGYTF
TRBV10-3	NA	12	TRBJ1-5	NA	TGTGCCATCAGTCAGGGGAATCAGCCCCAGCATTTT	CAISQGNQPQHF
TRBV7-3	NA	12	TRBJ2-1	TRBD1	TGTGCCAGCAGCGGTCGACAGGGGGGACAGTTCTTC	CASSGRQGGQFF
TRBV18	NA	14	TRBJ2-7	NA	TGTGCCAGCTCACCACAAGGGGGGGGTTACGAGCAGTACTTC	CASSPQGGGYEQYF
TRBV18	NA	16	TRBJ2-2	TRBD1	TGTGCCAGCTCACCACCCACAGGGGCGAACACCGGGGAGCTGTTTTTT	CASSPPTGANTGELFF
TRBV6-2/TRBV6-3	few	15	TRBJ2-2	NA	TGTGCCAGCAGTTACGGGACAACGAACACCGGGGAGCTGTTTTTT	CASSYGTTNTGELFF
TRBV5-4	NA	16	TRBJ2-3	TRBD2	TGTGCCAGCAGCCCCTCGGGGGGGGGCACTGTAAGGGCGCAGTATTTT	CASSPSGGGTVRAQYF
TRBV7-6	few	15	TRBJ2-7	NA	TGTGCCAGCAGCCCAGGTGGGGGACTGGGCTACGAGCAGTACTTC	CASSPGGGLGYEQYF
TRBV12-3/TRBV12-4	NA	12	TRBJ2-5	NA	TGTGCCACCGGTAGCGGCCAAGAGACCCAGTACTTC	CATGSGQETQYF
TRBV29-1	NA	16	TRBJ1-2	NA	TGCAGCGTTGAAGATTATGGTCGGGGAGGGGGAAATGGCTACACCTTC	CSVEDYGRGGGNGYTF
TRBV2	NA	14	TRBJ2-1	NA	TGTGCCAGCAGTGAAGCAAGCGACTACAATGAGCAGTTCTTC	CASSEASDYNEQFF
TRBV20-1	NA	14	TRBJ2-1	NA	TGCAGTGCTAGTTTCGGCGGGGGCTGGGGTGAGCAGTTCTTC	CSASFGGGWGEQFF
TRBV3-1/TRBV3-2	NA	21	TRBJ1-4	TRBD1	TGTGCCAGCAGCCAAGGTCCCCTCAGACCGGGACAGGGGAAGACTAATGAAAAACTGTTTTTT	CASSQGPLRPGQGKTNEKLFF
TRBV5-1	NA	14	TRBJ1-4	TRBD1	TGCGCCAGCAGCCTAGGGGGCATTTGGGAAAAACTGTTTTTT	CASSLGGIWEKLFF
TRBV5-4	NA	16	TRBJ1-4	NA	TGTGCCAGCAGCAGACAGACTCTTGGGGCTACTGAAAAACTGTTTTTT	CASSRQTLGATEKLFF